The clone carrying this T cell receptor beta chain is a singleton in its sample. The data were obtained in a study of radiation and T cells in renal cell carcinoma. J was trimmed by 5 bases and V by 6 bases; bases with no gene match: 9. The V gene's germline CDR1 is SGHRS and CDR2 YFSETQ. CDR3 length: 15 residues. Libraries were prepared by immunoSEQ multiplex PCR; TCRdb keeps only in-frame clonotypes and omits some of them. Altogether about 170,000 clones are present, roughly nine tenths being singletons, with the ten largest covering around 10%. Time point specified: blood 4 weeks post-SBRT, at nephrectomy. The treatment denotes: 15 Gy SBRT to primary tumor, nephrectomy 4 weeks later. Nephrectomy followed 15 Gy stereotactic body radiation by 4 weeks. The patient's renal cell carcinoma had clear cell pathology.

Material: blood, obtained from a patient whose treatment included radiotherapy and nephrectomy. V gene TRBV5-1 combines with J gene TRBJ2-1, with 9 nucleotides matching TRBD2. The clonotype comes from a woman aged 45-65 years with renal cell carcinoma. CDR3 sequence (DNA): TGCGCCAGCAAAAATACGGGACTAGCCAACAATGAGCAGTTCTTC. This translates into CASKNTGLANNEQFF.